The present entry profiles one TCR beta chain with its context. The target antigen is unknown. Using immunoSEQ multiplex PCR, the repertoire was profiled, and TCRdb retains in-frame clones only, with some absent. The sample holds 99,000 or so clones, more than 75% seen once. The sample originates from a study of graft-versus-host responses after intestinal transplantation. Across the study: Recipients were all induced with anti-thymocyte globulin, then given tacrolimus and steroids for 2 to 4 years.

Findings of the study overall: Patients who carried graft-donor T cell macrochimerism also had high graft-versus-host to host-versus-graft clonal ratios in their allografts.

CDR3 length: 13 residues. With 6 bases removed from V and 1 base from J, the gap between germline ends came to 9 bases. The germline CDR1 and CDR2 sequences are MNHEY and SVGAGI. The chain recombines TRBV6-5 with TRBJ1-2; no firm D call. This clonotype was sampled from a human donor who received an intestinal transplant. The sequencing here drew on unstimulated CD4+ T cells sorted from spleen or lymph node cells, taken before intestinal transplant. CDR3 DNA sequence: TGTGCCAGCAGCGGACCTGTTAACTATGGCTACACCTTC. Translated, it gives CASSGPVNYGYTF.